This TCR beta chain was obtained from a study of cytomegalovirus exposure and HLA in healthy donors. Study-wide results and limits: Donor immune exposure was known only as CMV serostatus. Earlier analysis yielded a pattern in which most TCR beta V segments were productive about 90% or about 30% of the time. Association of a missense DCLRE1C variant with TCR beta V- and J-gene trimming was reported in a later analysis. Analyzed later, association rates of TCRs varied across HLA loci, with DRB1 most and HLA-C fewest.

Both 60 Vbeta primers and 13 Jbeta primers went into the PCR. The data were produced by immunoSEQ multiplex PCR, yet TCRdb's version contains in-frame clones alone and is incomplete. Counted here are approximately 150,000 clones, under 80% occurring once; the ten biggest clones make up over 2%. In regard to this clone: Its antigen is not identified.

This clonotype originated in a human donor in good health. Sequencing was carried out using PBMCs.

The CDR3 sequence: CASSAQGWAGNAEAFF. The CDR3, as DNA: TGTGCCAGCAGTGCTCAAGGGTGGGCGGGCAACGCTGAAGCTTTCTTT. The rearrangement joins TRBV25-1 to TRBJ1-1; D remains ambiguous. V was cut by 4 bases and J by 6 bases, with 21 bases left in between. CDR1 is MGHDK and CDR2 is SYGVNS in the germline V gene. The CDR3 covers 16 residues.